Listed below are T cell receptor beta chains from one sample, sequenced in a study of T cell repertoires in cytomegalovirus infection. Their specific antigens are unknown. TCRdb recomputed calls from the reads with MiXCR, one row per CDR3 protein. The sample lists about 830,000 distinct CDR3 sequences; roughly 33% were seen once. The sequencing used cultured CD8+ T cells from PBMCs, collected from culture after CMV antigen stimulation. These receptors came from a human donor in good health (CMV status not recorded). Some clones in this sample may be carry-over from other donors' samples. Both conserved end residues are part of each CDR3. Fields, in order: D gene, V gene, clone size, J gene, CDR3 DNA, CDR3 protein. D genes are given only for firm matches. Clone size is not always given. Where it is, it says once, few, many or a class for expanded clones.

NA	TRBV5-6	few	TRBJ1-6	TGTGCCAGCAGCATAGAGGAGCATAGCTCCTATAATTCACCCCTCCACTTT	CASSIEEHSSYNSPLHF
NA	TRBV6-5	NA	TRBJ1-1	TGTGCCAGCAGTTACTCATCCTTTGGTGAAGCTTTCTTT	CASSYSSFGEAFF
NA	TRBV7-6	many	TRBJ1-2	TGTGCCAGCAGCACCTCCACTACCTCCCCTAATGGCTACACCTTC	CASSTSTTSPNGYTF
TRBD1	TRBV6-2/TRBV6-3	NA	TRBJ2-6	TGTGCCAGCAAATACAGCCCCGGGACAGGGGACTCTGGGGCCAACGTCCTGACTTTC	CASKYSPGTGDSGANVLTF
NA	TRBV7-2	many	TRBJ1-2	TGTGCCAGCAGCCCTTGGGGCTTCTATGGCTACACCTTC	CASSPWGFYGYTF
TRBD1	TRBV4-1	few	TRBJ1-1	TGCGCCAGCAGCCAAGAGGAAACAGGGGGCACTGAAGCTTTCTTT	CASSQEETGGTEAFF
NA	TRBV7-3	many	TRBJ2-1	TGTGCCAGCAGCCCCAGTAGGACAAACAATGAGCAGTTCTTC	CASSPSRTNNEQFF
NA	TRBV27	few	TRBJ2-5	TGTGCCAGCACCCACCCCCCACAAGAGACCCAGTACTTC	CASTHPPQETQYF
TRBD1	TRBV7-8	many	TRBJ1-4	TGTGCCAGCAGCTACTATAGGGGGCTCACTAATGAAAAACTGTTTTTT	CASSYYRGLTNEKLFF
NA	TRBV11-3	few	TRBJ2-1	TGTGCCAGCAGCTTAGCCGGGGGCGATCTATACAATGAGCAGTTCTTC	CASSLAGGDLYNEQFF